One and the same sample provided the 8 T cell receptor beta chains below, sequenced in a study of cytomegalovirus exposure and HLA in healthy donors (dated by TCRdb to 2015 to 2018). The method behind the library was the immunoSEQ multiplex PCR assay. The multiplex PCR relied on a mix of 60 forward primers for TCR Vbeta segments and 13 reverse primers for TCR Jbeta segments. As stored in TCRdb, this immuneACCESS dataset retains in-frame rearrangements with V and J assigned. A fraction of the clones does not appear; measured against another copy, unresolved V genes explain less than half of the discrepancy, and the remainder lacks a known reason. Within this sample are about 120,000 clones, with roughly 80% of them counted one time only. Approximately 5% of the sample comes from the top ten. The sequenced sample was PBMCs. These receptors were obtained from a man aged 50-60 years in good health and CMV-seropositive.

The chain is built from TRBV27 and TRBJ2-7; 7 positions agree with TRBD2. CDR1 MNHEY and CDR2 SMNVEV come from the germline V gene (reference sequence). Trimming cost V 5 bases and J 5 bases; bases outside gene matches: 9. The CDR3 is made up of 14 amino acids. The CDR3 here is CASSGGRGDDEQYF. The CDR3 DNA is TGTGCCAGCAGTGGGGGGAGGGGCGACGACGAGCAGTACTTC.

The chain combines TRBV28 with TRBJ2-3; 8 bases map to TRBD1. In germline, CDR1 is MDHEN, CDR2 SYDVKM. This CDR3 comprises 16 residues. The V segment lost 9 bases and the J segment 2 bases; nucleotides outside the gene matches: 13. CDR3 nucleotide sequence: TGTGCCAGTCCTCGGACAGGGCAAGAGATCACAGATACGCAGTATTTT. This codes for CASPRTGQEITDTQYF.

The chain is built from TRBV6-5 and TRBJ1-2; D gene ambiguous. V lost 7 bases, J lost 0 bases, and 15 bases lay in between. Germline V gene data show CDR1 as MNHEY and CDR2 as SVGAGI. The CDR3 spans 15 residues. The CDR3 coding sequence is TGTGCCAGCACCGTAGATAGTCTGGCTAACTATGGCTACACCTTC. Protein product: CASTVDSLANYGYTF.

This chain links TRBV7-9 with TRBJ1-5; unclear D gene. The V and J ends lost 4 bases and 4 bases respectively, with 5 bases between them. The CDR3 covers 12 residues. Per germline, CDR1 SEHNR and CDR2 FQNEAQ (reference sequence). The CDR3 spells CASSSVNQPQHF. The DNA of the CDR3 is TGTGCCAGCAGCTCGGTAAATCAGCCCCAGCATTTT.

The rearrangement links TRBV2 to TRBJ1-1; the D is unclear. With 0 bases removed from V and 4 bases from J, the gap between germline ends came to 6 bases. The germline gives CDR1 SNHLY, CDR2 FYNNEI. The CDR3 extends over 13 amino acids. The DNA of the CDR3 is TGTGCCAGCAGTGAAGCAGGGAGCACTGAAGCTTTCTTT. Protein product: CASSEAGSTEAFF.

This clone showed up just once. J is TRBJ2-7 and V is TRBV7-2, with 7 bases matching TRBD1. Germline-derived CDR1 and CDR2 are SGHTA and FQGNSA. This CDR3 has 14 residues. Unmatched junction bases numbered 6, after V lost 5 bases and J lost 2 bases. The CDR3 loop reads CASSPGQAPYEQYF. The CDR3 DNA reads as TGTGCCAGCAGCCCCGGACAGGCCCCCTACGAGCAGTACTTC.

This clone has a single count. The chain couples TRBV27 to TRBJ2-7; 8 nucleotides agree with TRBD2. The CDR3 covers 15 residues. The V segment lost 1 base and the J segment 2 bases; nucleotides outside the gene matches: 4. Germline CDR1 is MNHEY and CDR2 is SMNVEV (reference sequence). The CDR3 loop reads CASSLYSSGPYEQYF. In DNA form, the CDR3 reads TGTGCCAGCAGTTTATATTCTAGCGGGCCCTACGAGCAGTACTTC.

The V call is TRBV6-6, the J call TRBJ1-5; D is possibly TRBD1 (5 bases). Per germline, CDR1 MNHNY and CDR2 SVGAGI (reference sequence). The CDR3 length is 16 residues. The V and J ends lost 7 bases and 0 bases respectively, with 16 bases between them. The DNA of the CDR3 is TGTGCCAGCAACTCTGGCGGGGGGTATAGCAATCAGCCCCAGCATTTT. It translates to CASNSGGGYSNQPQHF.